The entry below gives a single T cell receptor (beta chain) sequence along with its context. Trimming removed 0 bases from V and 7 bases from J; junction bases left unmatched: 4. Looked up from germline, CDR1 is SNHLY and CDR2 is FYNNEI. This CDR3 spans 14 amino acids. This entry is derived from a study of blood T cell repertoires in COVID-19. Study-level information: PBMCs, B-cell-depleted T cells, or T cells were the source of the cDNA or gDNA that made up the material.

In the study's own analysis: Researchers report that nucleated cell counts were estimated from reference gene primer amplification. This table comes from immunoSEQ multiplex PCR, and its TCRdb copy is limited to in-frame clones, with some not included. V, J and clone size derive from that table, while D and trimming were established from the DNA sequence. The top ten clones hold under 6.5% of a sample with about 200,000 clones, about 80% of them seen once. The study drew participants aged roughly 18 to 89 years from some 23 US areas. Clinical history as reported by participants underpinned cohort assignment.

The TCR originated in a woman aged 60-75 years with acute COVID-19. The sample consisted of PBMCs or T cells enriched from blood (not recorded which). The V gene is TRBV2, the J gene TRBJ2-5; 8 bases agree with TRBD1. The CDR3 coding sequence is TGTGCCAGCAGTGAAGCGCGAACAGGGGGGACCCAGTACTTC. It yields the protein CASSEARTGGTQYF.